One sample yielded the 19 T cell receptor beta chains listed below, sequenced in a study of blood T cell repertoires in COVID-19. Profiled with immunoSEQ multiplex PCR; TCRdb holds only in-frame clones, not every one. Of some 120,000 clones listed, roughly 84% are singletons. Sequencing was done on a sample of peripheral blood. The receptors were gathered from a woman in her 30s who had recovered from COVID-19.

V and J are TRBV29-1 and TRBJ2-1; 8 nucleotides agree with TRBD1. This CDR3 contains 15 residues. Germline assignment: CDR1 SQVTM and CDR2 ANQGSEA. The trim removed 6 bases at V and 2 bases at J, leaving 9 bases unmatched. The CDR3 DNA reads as TGCAGCGTCCGAACCGGGACAGGTACCTACAATGAGCAGTTCTTC. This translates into CSVRTGTGTYNEQFF.

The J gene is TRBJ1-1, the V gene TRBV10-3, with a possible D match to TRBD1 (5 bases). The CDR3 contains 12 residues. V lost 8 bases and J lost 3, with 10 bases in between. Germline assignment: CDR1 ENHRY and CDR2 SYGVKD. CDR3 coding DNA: TGTGCCATCGGAGACAGTGACACTGAAGCTTTCTTT. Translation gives CAIGDSDTEAFF.

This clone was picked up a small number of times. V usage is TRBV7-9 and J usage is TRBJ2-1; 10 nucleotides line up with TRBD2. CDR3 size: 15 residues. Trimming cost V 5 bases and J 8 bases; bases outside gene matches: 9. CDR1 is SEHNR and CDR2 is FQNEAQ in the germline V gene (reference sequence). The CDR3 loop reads CASSPASGSMDEQFF. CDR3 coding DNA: TGTGCCAGCAGCCCGGCTAGCGGGAGCATGGATGAGCAGTTCTTC.

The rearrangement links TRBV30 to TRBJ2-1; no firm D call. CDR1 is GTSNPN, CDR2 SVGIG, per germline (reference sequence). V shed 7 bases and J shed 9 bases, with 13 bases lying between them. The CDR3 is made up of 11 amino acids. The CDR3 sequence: CAYSHSREQFF. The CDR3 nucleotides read TGTGCCTACAGTCATTCACGTGAGCAGTTCTTC.

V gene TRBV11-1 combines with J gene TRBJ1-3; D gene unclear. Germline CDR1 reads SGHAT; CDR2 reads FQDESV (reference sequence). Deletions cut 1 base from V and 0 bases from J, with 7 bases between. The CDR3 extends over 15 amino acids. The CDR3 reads CASSLDSRSGNTIYF. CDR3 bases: TGTGCCAGCAGCTTAGACAGCCGCTCTGGAAACACCATATATTTT.

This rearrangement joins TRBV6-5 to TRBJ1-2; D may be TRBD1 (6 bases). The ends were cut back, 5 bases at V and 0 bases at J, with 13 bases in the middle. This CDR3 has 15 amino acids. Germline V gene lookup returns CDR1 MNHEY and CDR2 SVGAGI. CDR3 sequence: CASSSGQIANYGYTF. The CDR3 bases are TGTGCCAGCAGTAGTGGACAGATAGCTAACTATGGCTACACCTTC.

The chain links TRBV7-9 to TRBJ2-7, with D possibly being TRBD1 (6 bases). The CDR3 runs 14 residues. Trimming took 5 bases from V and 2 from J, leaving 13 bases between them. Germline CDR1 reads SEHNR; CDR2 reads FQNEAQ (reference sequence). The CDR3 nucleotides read TGTGCCAGCAGCCCGAGACAGGCGACCTACGAGCAGTACTTC. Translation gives CASSPRQATYEQYF.

The CDR3 is CASSLESQGYEQYF. The CDR3 DNA reads as TGTGCCAGCAGCTTAGAGTCACAGGGGTACGAGCAGTACTTC. The rearrangement uses TRBV7-9 and TRBJ2-7; 7 bases map to TRBD1. The CDR3 sequence is 14 residues long. The V gene end was trimmed by 1 base and the J gene end by 4 bases; junction bases not matched to a gene: 4. The germline CDR1 and CDR2 sequences are SEHNR and FQNEAQ (reference sequence). Full variable domain (remainder filled in from reference TRBV7-9 and TRBJ2-7): DTGVSQNPRHKITKRGQNVTFRCDPISEHNRLYWYRQTLGQGPEFLTYFQNEAQLEKSRLLSDRFSAERPKGSFSTLEIQRTEQGDSAMYLCASSLESQGYEQYFGPGTRLTVT.

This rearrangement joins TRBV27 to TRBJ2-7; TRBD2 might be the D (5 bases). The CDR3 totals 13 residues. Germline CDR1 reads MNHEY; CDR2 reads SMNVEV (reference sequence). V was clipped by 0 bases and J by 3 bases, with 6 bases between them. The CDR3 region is CASSLSSGYEQYF. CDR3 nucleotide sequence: TGTGCCAGCAGTTTATCCAGCGGCTACGAGCAGTACTTC.

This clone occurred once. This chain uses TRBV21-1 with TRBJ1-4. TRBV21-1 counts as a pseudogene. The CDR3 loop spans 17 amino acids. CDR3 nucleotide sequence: TGTGCCAGCGGCAGAGGATCGGGTTCGGGGTATAATGAAAAACTGTTTTTT. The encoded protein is CASGRGSGSGYNEKLFF.

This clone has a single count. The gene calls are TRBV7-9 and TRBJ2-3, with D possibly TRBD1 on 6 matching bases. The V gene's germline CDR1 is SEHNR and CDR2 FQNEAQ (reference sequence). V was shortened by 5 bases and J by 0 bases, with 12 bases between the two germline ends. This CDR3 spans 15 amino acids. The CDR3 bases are TGTGCCAGCAGCCCAGGGGTTTCTAGCACAGATACGCAGTATTTT. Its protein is CASSPGVSSTDTQYF.

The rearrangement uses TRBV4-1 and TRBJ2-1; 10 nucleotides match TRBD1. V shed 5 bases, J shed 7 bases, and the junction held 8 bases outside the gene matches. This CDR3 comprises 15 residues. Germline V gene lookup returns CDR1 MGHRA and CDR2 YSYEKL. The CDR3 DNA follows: TGCGCCAGCAGCTTCCCTGGGGACAGGGGAAATGAGCAGTTCTTC. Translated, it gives CASSFPGDRGNEQFF.

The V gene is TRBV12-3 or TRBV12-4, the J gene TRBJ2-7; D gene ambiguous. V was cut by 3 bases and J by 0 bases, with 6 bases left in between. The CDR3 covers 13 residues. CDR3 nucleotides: TGTGCCAGCAGTTTGGGCTTCTCCTACGAGCAGTACTTC. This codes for CASSLGFSYEQYF.

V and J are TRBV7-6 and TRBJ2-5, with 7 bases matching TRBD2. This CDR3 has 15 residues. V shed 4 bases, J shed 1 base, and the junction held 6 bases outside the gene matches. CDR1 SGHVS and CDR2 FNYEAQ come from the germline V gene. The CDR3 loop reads CASSWGRGSQETQYF. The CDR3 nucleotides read TGTGCCAGCAGCTGGGGGAGGGGTAGCCAAGAGACCCAGTACTTC.

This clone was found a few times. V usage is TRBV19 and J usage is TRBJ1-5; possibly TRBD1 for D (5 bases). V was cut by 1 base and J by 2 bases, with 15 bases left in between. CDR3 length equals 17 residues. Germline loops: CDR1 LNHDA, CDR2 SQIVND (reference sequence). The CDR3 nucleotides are TGTGCCAGTAGTATAGGTTCAGGGAGGGAGGGCAATCAGCCCCAGCATTTT. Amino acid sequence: CASSIGSGREGNQPQHF.

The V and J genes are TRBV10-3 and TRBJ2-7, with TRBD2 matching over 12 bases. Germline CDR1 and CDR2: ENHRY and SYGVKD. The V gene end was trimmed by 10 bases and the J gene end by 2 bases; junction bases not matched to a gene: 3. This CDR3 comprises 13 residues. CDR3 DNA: TGTGCCACCGCTAGCGGGGGGGCCTACGAGCAGTACTTC. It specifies CATASGGAYEQYF.

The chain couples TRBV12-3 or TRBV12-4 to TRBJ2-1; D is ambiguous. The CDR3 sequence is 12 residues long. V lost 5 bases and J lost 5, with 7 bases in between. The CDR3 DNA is TGTGCCAGCAGTCCAACAAACAATGAGCAGTTCTTC. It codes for CASSPTNNEQFF.

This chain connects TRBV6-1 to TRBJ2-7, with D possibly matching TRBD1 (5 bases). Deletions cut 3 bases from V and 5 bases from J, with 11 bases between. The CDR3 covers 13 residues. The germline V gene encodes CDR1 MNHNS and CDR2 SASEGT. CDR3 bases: TGTGCCAGCAGTGAGCAGGGTTCGAACGAGCAGTACTTC. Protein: CASSEQGSNEQYF.

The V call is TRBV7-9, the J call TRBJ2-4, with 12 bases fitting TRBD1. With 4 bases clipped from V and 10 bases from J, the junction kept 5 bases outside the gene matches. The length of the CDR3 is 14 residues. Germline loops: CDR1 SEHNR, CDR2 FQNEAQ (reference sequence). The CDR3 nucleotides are TGTGCCAGCAGCTCACCGGGACAGGGGGCTATTCAGTACTTC. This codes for CASSSPGQGAIQYF.